These 21 T cell receptor beta chains were all obtained from the same sample, sequenced in a study of blood T cells in healthy people across ages. The second PCR ran about 6 to 12 cycles with a sample-barcoded 5' primer and J-beta primers. Via MiXCR, TCRdb re-called the 5' RACE reads, giving one row per CDR3 protein. The sample lists roughly 730,000 distinct CDR3 sequences; approximately 53% were seen once. The specimen sequenced was blood. Receptor source: a man between 40 and 49 years old in good health.

This clonotype came up once. The chain uses TRBV3-1 and TRBJ2-1; tentatively, D is TRBD2 (7 bases). The CDR3 spans 15 residues. Trimming left V 1 base short and J 5 bases short, with 12 bases between. The germline V gene encodes CDR1 LGHDT and CDR2 YNNKEL (reference sequence). The CDR3 reads CASSQVRGGNNEQFF. The CDR3, as DNA: TGTGCCAGCAGCCAAGTTCGCGGGGGCAACAATGAGCAGTTCTTC.

The gene calls are TRBV20-1 and TRBJ1-1, with 7 nucleotides matching TRBD1. The V segment lost 5 bases and the J segment 2 bases; nucleotides outside the gene matches: 11. The germline V gene has CDR1 DFQATT and CDR2 SNEGSKA (reference sequence). This CDR3 is 15 amino acids long. The DNA for the CDR3 is TGCAGTGCTGGGGGACAGCTCCCGAGAAACACTGAAGCTTTCTTT. Its protein is CSAGGQLPRNTEAFF.

The chain uses TRBV11-2 and TRBJ2-1, with a weak D call TRBD1 (5 bases). The germline V and J ends were trimmed by 1 base and 15 bases, with 19 bases remaining between them. The germline CDR1 and CDR2 sequences are SGHAT and FQNNGV. CDR3 length: 14 residues. CDR3 DNA: TGTGCCAGCAGCTTAGTAGGGGCCTTAGCCCTGCCGTTCTTC. It codes for CASSLVGALALPFF.

This clonotype was observed once. The chain combines TRBV20-1 with TRBJ2-3; no definite D call. Germline V gene sequence: CDR1 DFQATT, CDR2 SNEGSKA (reference sequence). Trimming removed 5 bases from V and 4 bases from J, with 10 bases in between. There are 12 residues in the CDR3. CDR3: CSALRAPDTQYF. The CDR3 DNA sequence: TGCAGTGCTCTAAGGGCCCCAGATACGCAGTATTTT.

The gene calls are TRBV28 and TRBJ2-3, with 14 bases that match TRBD2. Germline V CDR1 and CDR2: MDHEN, SYDVKM. The CDR3 loop spans 17 amino acids. Trimming took 5 bases from V and 3 from J; bases not matched to a gene: 7. This CDR3 reads CASSPSGLAGATDTQYF. DNA of the CDR3: TGTGCCAGCAGTCCCTCGGGACTAGCGGGAGCGACAGATACGCAGTATTTT.

This clonotype was seen a handful of times. The V gene is TRBV6-2 or TRBV6-3, the J gene TRBJ1-5; TRBD1 aligns across 8 bases. Germline values: CDR1 MNHEY, CDR2 SVGEGT. The V segment lost 5 bases and the J segment 5 bases; nucleotides outside the gene matches: 5. CDR3 length: 14 amino acids. The CDR3 loop reads CASSTPGGHQPQHF. In DNA form, the CDR3 reads TGTGCCAGCAGTACCCCAGGGGGCCATCAGCCCCAGCATTTT.

This sequence joins TRBV29-1 and TRBJ2-5, with a tentative D call TRBD2 (6 bases). The germline V gene encodes CDR1 SQVTM and CDR2 ANQGSEA. V was clipped by 7 bases and J by 4 bases, with 19 bases between them. The CDR3 extends over 14 amino acids. For the CDR3, the DNA is TGCAGCGCCAGGACTACAGCTGGGGGAGAGACCCAGTACTTC. Protein product: CSARTTAGGETQYF.

This clonotype was seen only a few times. The chain has TRBV14 and TRBJ2-7; D is unresolved. The DNA matches TRBJ2-5 better at its end, which makes the J call doubtful. This CDR3 is 12 amino acids long. Germline CDR1 reads SGHDN; CDR2 reads FVKESK. Here the CDR3 reads CASSLLMETQYF. Written as DNA, the CDR3 is TGTGCCAGCAGCCTCTTAATGGAGACCCAGTACTTC.

This clonotype was counted a few times. The chain combines TRBV12-3 or TRBV12-4 with TRBJ2-7, with 9 bases fitting TRBD1. The V segment lost 6 bases and the J segment 7 bases; nucleotides outside the gene matches: 13. The CDR3 has 15 residues. The CDR3 coding sequence is TGTGCCAGCAGGCAACAGGGGGCACCTACGAGGGAGCAGTACTTC. This codes for CASRQQGAPTREQYF.

V usage is TRBV6-1 and J usage is TRBJ2-1; D is ambiguous. CDR3 length: 14 amino acids. Germline CDR1 is MNHNS and CDR2 is SASEGT. V lost 0 bases, J lost 4 bases, and 7 bases lay in between. The CDR3 DNA is TGTGCCAGCAGTGAAGCGCTTGTGTACAATGAGCAGTTCTTC. Translated, it gives CASSEALVYNEQFF.

The gene calls are TRBV24-1 and TRBJ2-1; no firm D call. V lost 2 bases and J lost 4, with 17 bases in between. Germline V gene sequence: CDR1 KGHDR, CDR2 SFDVKD. The CDR3 extends over 17 amino acids. CDR3 nucleotides: TGTGCCACCAGTGATTCGACCAAACCCGGGCCTTACAATGAGCAGTTCTTC. It translates to CATSDSTKPGPYNEQFF.

This clonotype was recorded once. This rearrangement joins TRBV28 to TRBJ2-7, with 8 positions matching TRBD2. There are 15 residues in the CDR3. With 7 bases clipped from V and 4 bases from J, the junction kept 12 bases outside the gene matches. Germline V gene lookup returns CDR1 MDHEN and CDR2 SYDVKM. CDR3 DNA: TGTGCCAGCACTTCCGGGGGGGGAGAGGCATACGAGCAGTACTTC. The encoded protein is CASTSGGGEAYEQYF.

The chain has TRBV7-2 and TRBJ2-1; D gene uncertain. The CDR3 totals 16 residues. V lost 0 bases to trimming and J lost 4 bases, with 13 bases between them. Looked up from germline, CDR1 is SGHTA and CDR2 is FQGNSA. The CDR3 DNA sequence: TGTGCCAGCAGCTTAGCTTGGCTACCACCGTACAATGAGCAGTTCTTC. Protein: CASSLAWLPPYNEQFF.

The genes are TRBV7-2 and TRBJ2-1, with a weak D call TRBD2 (5 bases). CDR1 and CDR2 from the germline V gene are SGHTA and FQGNSA. The CDR3 is 15 residues long. Between the trimmed V and J ends, which lost 1 base and 13 bases, there was a span of 20 bases. CDR3 protein: CASSLEFGSGETQFF. In nucleotides, the CDR3 is TGTGCCAGCAGCTTAGAGTTTGGTTCCGGGGAGACCCAGTTCTTC.

J is TRBJ2-1 and V is TRBV3-1; possibly TRBD2 for D (6 bases). This CDR3 is built from 12 residues. V lost 6 bases, J lost 12 bases, and 15 bases lay in between. Per germline, CDR1 LGHDT and CDR2 YNNKEL (reference sequence). The CDR3 loop is CASRYSGGRQFF. The CDR3 DNA sequence: TGTGCCAGCAGGTATAGCGGAGGGCGGCAGTTCTTC.

The J gene is TRBJ2-5, the V gene TRBV3-1, with 7 bases that match TRBD2. CDR1 is LGHDT and CDR2 is YNNKEL in the germline V gene (reference sequence). The V gene end was trimmed by 1 base and the J gene end by 13 bases; junction bases not matched to a gene: 6. CDR3 length: 12 residues. CDR3 sequence reads: CASSQGGLVLYF. CDR3 nucleotide sequence: TGTGCCAGCAGCCAAGGTGGACTAGTTCTGTACTTC.

CDR3 protein: CASRTTSGGNNEQFF. DNA for the CDR3: TGTGCCAGCAGAACGACTAGCGGGGGAAACAATGAGCAGTTCTTC. J is TRBJ2-1 and V is TRBV12-3 or TRBV12-4; 12 nucleotides line up with TRBD2. The CDR3 loop spans 15 amino acids. V trimming: 6 bases; J trimming: 5 bases; junction bases outside the gene matches: 5.

The rearrangement uses TRBV21-1 and TRBJ1-1. TRBV21-1 is assigned pseudogene status. The CDR3 has 11 residues. The CDR3 bases are TGTGCCAGCGATCTTCGCACTGAAGCTTTCTTT. Its protein is CASDLRTEAFF.

The chain joins TRBV20-1 to TRBJ2-6; a possible D gene is TRBD1 (6 bases). Deletions cut 5 bases from V and 2 bases from J, with 13 bases between. This CDR3 spans 15 amino acids. Germline CDR1 and CDR2: DFQATT and SNEGSKA (reference sequence). The CDR3 loop is CSAPQGRAGANVLTF. In DNA form, the CDR3 reads TGCAGTGCTCCACAGGGTCGGGCTGGGGCCAACGTCCTGACTTTC.

The V and J genes are TRBV20-1 and TRBJ2-7, with 10 bases identical to TRBD1. CDR1 is DFQATT and CDR2 is SNEGSKA in the germline V gene (reference sequence). The CDR3 is 15 amino acids. V shed 0 bases, J shed 5 bases, and the junction held 7 bases outside the gene matches. CDR3 in DNA: TGCAGTGCTAGAGATTTGGGACAGGGGTACCACGAGCAGTACTTC. Residues: CSARDLGQGYHEQYF.

In this sample, this clonotype turned up a few times. CDR3 residues: CASNLLKKGTGLNPVPQYF. CDR3 nucleotide sequence: TGTGCCAGCAACCTCCTAAAGAAAGGGACAGGCCTTAACCCCGTTCCGCAGTACTTC. The J gene is TRBJ2-7, the V gene TRBV21-1; TRBD1 is the table's D call and was not checked against the DNA. TRBV21-1 is marked as a pseudogene. The CDR3 contains 19 residues.